Listed below are T cell receptor beta chains from one sample, sequenced in a study of blood T cell repertoires in COVID-19. Using immunoSEQ multiplex PCR, the repertoire was profiled, and TCRdb retains in-frame clones only, with some absent. The table has 45,000 to 70,000 clones, 80% to 85% seen once. Sample: peripheral blood. The receptor source for this set is a woman of 80 years or more with active or convalescent COVID-19. Each CDR3 is given with its conserved first and last residue. D genes are given only for firm matches. Part of the rows lack a size; the others show once, few, many or a class for expanded clones.

TRBV18	TRBD1	few	TRBJ1-2	CASSPGTGRGYTF	TGTGCCAGCTCACCCGGGACAGGGAGGGGCTACACCTTC
TRBV28	TRBD1	.	TRBJ1-1	CASSLSTGVSTEAFF	TGTGCCAGCAGTTTATCTACAGGGGTGTCCACTGAAGCTTTCTTT
TRBV18	.	.	TRBJ1-5	CASSPTKVNQPQHF	TGTGCCAGCTCACCAACTAAGGTAAATCAGCCCCAGCATTTT
TRBV5-1	.	few	TRBJ2-1	CASSPNPGNLLNNEQFF	TGCGCCAGCAGCCCTAATCCGGGAAACTTACTTAACAATGAGCAGTTCTTC
TRBV6-2/TRBV6-3	.	.	TRBJ2-7	CASSYPPGSYEQYF	TGTGCCAGCAGTTATCCACCAGGGTCCTACGAGCAGTACTTC
TRBV10-1	TRBD1	few	TRBJ2-7	CARIDDRVAYEQYF	TGCGCCAGGATAGACGACAGGGTTGCCTACGAGCAGTACTTC
TRBV5-1	.	.	TRBJ2-7	CASRREYEQYF	TGCGCCAGCAGACGGGAGTACGAGCAGTACTTC
TRBV6-2/TRBV6-3	.	few	TRBJ1-5	CASSYEFNQPQHF	TGTGCCAGCAGTTACGAGTTCAATCAGCCCCAGCATTTT
TRBV12-2	.	.	TRBJ2-3	CASRLGTSEDTQYF	TGTGCAAGTCGCCTGGGGACTAGCGAAGATACGCAGTATTTT
TRBV5-6	TRBD1	.	TRBJ2-7	CASSLDRGPLDEQYF	TGTGCCAGCAGCTTGGACAGGGGCCCCCTCGACGAGCAGTACTTC
TRBV21-1	.	.	TRBJ1-1	CASSNFWGGGTEAFF	.
TRBV9	.	few	TRBJ2-1	CASSVGGGSKFF	.
TRBV11-2	TRBD2	many	TRBJ2-7	CASSHPGLAGGIYEQYF	TGTGCCAGCAGCCACCCTGGGCTAGCGGGGGGGATCTACGAGCAGTACTTC
TRBV5-1	.	once	TRBJ1-1	CASSFWQNTEAFF	TGCGCCAGCAGCTTTTGGCAGAACACTGAAGCTTTCTTT
TRBV4-1	TRBD1	few	TRBJ1-4	CASRGTVNEKLFF	TGCGCCAGCAGGGGGACAGTTAATGAAAAACTGTTTTTT
TRBV5-4	.	.	TRBJ2-2	CASRDTGSGELFF	TGTGCCAGCAGAGACACAGGGTCCGGGGAGCTGTTTTTT
TRBV15	TRBD1	many	TRBJ1-2	CATSKVPRQGMGGYTF	TGTGCCACCAGCAAAGTGCCGAGACAGGGAATGGGTGGCTACACCTTC
TRBV28	TRBD1	.	TRBJ2-7	CASRPPGTGGNEQYF	TGTGCCTCACGGCCCCCCGGGACAGGGGGCAACGAGCAGTACTTC
TRBV7-7	TRBD1	.	TRBJ2-3	CASSSRQGDTQYF	TGTGCCAGCAGCAGTCGACAGGGAGATACGCAGTATTTT
TRBV19	.	once	TRBJ1-5	CASRGEGNQPQHF	TGTGCCAGTAGGGGGGAGGGGAATCAGCCCCAGCATTTT
TRBV28	TRBD1	.	TRBJ1-2	CASSLLHDRGRGYTF	TGTGCCAGCAGTTTACTCCATGACAGGGGGCGGGGCTACACCTTC
TRBV7-2	.	.	TRBJ2-5	CASSPGVAETQYF	TGTGCCAGCAGCCCCGGAGTAGCCGAGACCCAGTACTTC
TRBV5-1	.	.	TRBJ1-2	CASSFGQTNYGYTF	TGCGCCAGCAGCTTCGGACAAACTAACTATGGCTACACCTTC
TRBV7-6	TRBD1	.	TRBJ2-2	CASSLTPGTGRPGELFF	TGTGCCAGCAGCTTAACGCCCGGGACAGGGAGACCCGGGGAGCTGTTTTTT
TRBV15	.	few	TRBJ1-6	CATSRGGSSPLHF	TGTGCCACCAGCAGAGGCGGAAGTTCACCCCTCCACTTT
TRBV21-1	.	.	TRBJ2-7	CASSKRLAGDEQYF	TGTGCCAGCAGCAAAAGACTAGCGGGGGATGAGCAGTACTTC
TRBV14	.	.	TRBJ1-1	CASSQQGSGTEAFF	TGTGCCAGCAGCCAACAGGGGTCGGGCACTGAAGCTTTCTTT
TRBV7-2	TRBD2	.	TRBJ2-1	CASRRTSGGLYNEQFF	TGTGCCAGCAGAAGGACTAGCGGGGGGTTATACAATGAGCAGTTCTTC
TRBV19	TRBD1	once	TRBJ1-2	CASSISWDSSNYGYTF	TGTGCCAGTAGTATATCATGGGACAGCTCGAACTATGGCTACACCTTC
TRBV18	TRBD2	.	TRBJ2-7	CASSKSGTATYEQYF	TGTGCCAGCTCAAAAAGCGGGACGGCAACCTACGAGCAGTACTTC
TRBV14	.	.	TRBJ2-5	CASSQSFQTQYF	TGTGCCAGCAGCCAGAGTTTTCAGACCCAGTACTTC
TRBV7-2	.	.	TRBJ2-7	CASSVGLSSYEQYF	TGTGCCAGCAGCGTCGGACTTAGCTCCTACGAGCAGTACTTC
TRBV7-2	.	.	TRBJ2-1	CASSLAQGGNEQFF	TGTGCCAGCAGCTTAGCGCAAGGGGGCAATGAGCAGTTCTTC
TRBV6-2/TRBV6-3	.	many	TRBJ2-5	CASSQRVGGETQYF	TGTGCCAGCAGCCAACGGGTCGGAGGGGAGACCCAGTACTTC
TRBV11-2	TRBD2	.	TRBJ2-7	CASSLRASGGSSYEQYF	TGTGCCAGCAGCTTAAGGGCTAGCGGGGGGTCCTCCTACGAGCAGTACTTC
TRBV10-2	.	once	TRBJ2-7	CASSERQEAYEQYF	TGCGCCAGCAGTGAGCGCCAGGAGGCCTACGAGCAGTACTTC
TRBV5-6	TRBD1	few	TRBJ1-1	CASSRGQGVMNTEAFF	TGTGCCAGCAGCCGTGGACAGGGGGTTATGAACACTGAAGCTTTCTTT
TRBV6-2/TRBV6-3	TRBD1	.	TRBJ2-3	CASSDRGFGDTQYF	TGTGCCAGCAGTGACAGGGGGTTTGGAGATACGCAGTATTTT
TRBV25-1	.	once	TRBJ2-1	CASSEWGSLGGLNEQFF	TGTGCCAGCAGTGAATGGGGTTCGTTGGGGGGATTGAATGAGCAGTTCTTC
TRBV19	TRBD1	.	TRBJ1-1	CASGDSSNTEAFF	TGTGCCAGCGGGGACAGCTCAAACACTGAAGCTTTCTTT
TRBV6-2/TRBV6-3	.	.	TRBJ1-3	CASSPSWGSGNTIYF	TGTGCCAGCAGCCCTTCCTGGGGCTCGGGAAACACCATATATTTT
TRBV24-1	.	.	TRBJ1-5	CATSDLGGDQPQHF	TGTGCCACCAGTGATTTAGGGGGGGACCAGCCCCAGCATTTT
TRBV6-5	.	.	TRBJ2-7	CASKSGQPGNEQYF	TGTGCCAGCAAATCAGGGCAGCCTGGAAACGAGCAGTACTTC
TRBV19	.	.	TRBJ1-1	CASSGGAGNTEAFF	TGTGCCAGTTCCGGGGGGGCCGGTAACACTGAAGCTTTCTTT
TRBV7-9	.	.	TRBJ1-2	CASSLVTDGYTF	TGTGCCAGCAGCTTAGTGACAGACGGCTACACCTTC
TRBV6-2/TRBV6-3	TRBD2	.	TRBJ2-7	CASTPGGLSYEQYF	TGTGCCAGCACCCCGGGAGGGCTCTCCTACGAGCAGTACTTC
TRBV11-2	.	.	TRBJ2-3	CASSLDRPWQTSTDTQYF	TGTGCCAGCAGCTTAGATCGCCCGTGGCAGACTAGCACAGATACGCAGTATTTT
TRBV3-1/TRBV3-2	TRBD1	.	TRBJ1-4	CASSQAGTGGEKLFF	TGTGCCAGCAGCCAGGCCGGGACAGGGGGAGAAAAACTGTTTTTT
TRBV5-4	TRBD2	.	TRBJ2-5	CASKRGSSGGVETQYF	TGTGCCAGCAAGAGGGGATCTAGCGGGGGCGTAGAGACCCAGTACTTC
TRBV7-7	.	.	TRBJ2-2	CASSLDRVAGELFF	TGTGCCAGCAGCTTAGACAGGGTAGCCGGGGAGCTGTTTTTT